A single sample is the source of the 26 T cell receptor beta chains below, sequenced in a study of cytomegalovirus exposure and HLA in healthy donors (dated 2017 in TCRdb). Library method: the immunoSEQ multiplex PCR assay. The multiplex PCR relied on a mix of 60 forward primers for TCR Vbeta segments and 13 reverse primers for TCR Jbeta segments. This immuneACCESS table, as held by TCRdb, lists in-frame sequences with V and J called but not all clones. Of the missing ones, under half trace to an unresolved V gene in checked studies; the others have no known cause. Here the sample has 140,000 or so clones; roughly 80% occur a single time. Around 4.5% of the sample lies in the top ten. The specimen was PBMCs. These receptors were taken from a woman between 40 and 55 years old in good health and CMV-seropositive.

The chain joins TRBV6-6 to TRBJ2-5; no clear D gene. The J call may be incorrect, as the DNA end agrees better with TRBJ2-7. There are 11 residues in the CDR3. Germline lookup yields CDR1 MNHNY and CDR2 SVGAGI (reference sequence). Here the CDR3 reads CASSYSSEQYF. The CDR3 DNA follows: TGTGCCAGCAGTTACTCGAGCGAGCAGTACTTC.

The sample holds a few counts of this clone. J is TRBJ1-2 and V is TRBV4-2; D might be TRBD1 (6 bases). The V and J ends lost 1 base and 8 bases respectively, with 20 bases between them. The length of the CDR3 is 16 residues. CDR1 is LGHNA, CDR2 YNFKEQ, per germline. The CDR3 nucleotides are TGTGCCAGCAGCCAAGGAGAACCGCGGGGGGCGGAGGGCTACACCTTC. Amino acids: CASSQGEPRGAEGYTF.

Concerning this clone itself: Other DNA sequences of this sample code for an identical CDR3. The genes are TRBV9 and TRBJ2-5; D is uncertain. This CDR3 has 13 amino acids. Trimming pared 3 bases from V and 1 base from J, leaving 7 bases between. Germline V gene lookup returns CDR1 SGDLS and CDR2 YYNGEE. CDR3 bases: TGTGCCAGCAGCGAGAGGCTCCAAGAGACCCAGTACTTC. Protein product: CASSERLQETQYF.

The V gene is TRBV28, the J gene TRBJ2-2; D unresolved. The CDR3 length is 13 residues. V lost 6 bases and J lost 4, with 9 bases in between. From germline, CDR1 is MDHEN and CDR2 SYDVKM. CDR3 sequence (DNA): TGTGCCAGCAGGGTAGTTATCACCGGGGAGCTGTTTTTT. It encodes CASRVVITGELFF.

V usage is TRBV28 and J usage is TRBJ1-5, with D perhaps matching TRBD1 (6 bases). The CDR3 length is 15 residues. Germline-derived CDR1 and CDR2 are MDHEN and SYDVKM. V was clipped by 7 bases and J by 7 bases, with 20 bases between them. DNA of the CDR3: TGTGCCAGCACCCATAGGGGGGGATTAGGGCAGCCCCAGCATTTT. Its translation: CASTHRGGLGQPQHF.

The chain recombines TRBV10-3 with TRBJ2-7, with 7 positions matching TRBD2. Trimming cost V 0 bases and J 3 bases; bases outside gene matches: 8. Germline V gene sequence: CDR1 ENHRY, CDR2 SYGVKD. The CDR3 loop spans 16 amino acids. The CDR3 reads CAISESSSGPIYEQYF. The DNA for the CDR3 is TGTGCCATCAGTGAGTCGTCTAGCGGACCGATCTACGAGCAGTACTTC.

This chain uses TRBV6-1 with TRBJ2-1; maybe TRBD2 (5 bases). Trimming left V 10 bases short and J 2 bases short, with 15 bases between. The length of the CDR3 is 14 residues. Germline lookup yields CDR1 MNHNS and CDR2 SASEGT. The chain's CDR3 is CATREGPAYNEQFF. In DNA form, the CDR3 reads TGTGCCACCCGAGAGGGTCCGGCCTACAATGAGCAGTTCTTC.

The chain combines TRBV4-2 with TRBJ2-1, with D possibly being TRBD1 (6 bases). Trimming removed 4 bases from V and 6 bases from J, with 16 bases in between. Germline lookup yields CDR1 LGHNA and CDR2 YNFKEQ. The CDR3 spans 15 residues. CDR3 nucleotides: TGTGCCAGCAGCCTGGCGGACAGTGTCTCCAATGAGCAGTTCTTC. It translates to CASSLADSVSNEQFF.

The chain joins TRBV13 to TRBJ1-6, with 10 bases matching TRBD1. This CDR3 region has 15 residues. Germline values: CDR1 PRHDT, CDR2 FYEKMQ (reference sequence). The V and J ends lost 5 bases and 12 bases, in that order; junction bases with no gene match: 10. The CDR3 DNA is TGTGCCAGCAGCCCCCCTGGACAGGGGGAAAGACCCCTCCACTTT. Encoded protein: CASSPPGQGERPLHF.

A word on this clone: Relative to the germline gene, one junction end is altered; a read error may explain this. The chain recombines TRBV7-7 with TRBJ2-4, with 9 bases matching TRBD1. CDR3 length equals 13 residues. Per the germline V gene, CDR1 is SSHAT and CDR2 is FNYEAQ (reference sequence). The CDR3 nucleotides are TGTGCTAGCAGTTTAGACAGGGGGTACATTCAGTACTTC. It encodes CASSLDRGYIQYF.

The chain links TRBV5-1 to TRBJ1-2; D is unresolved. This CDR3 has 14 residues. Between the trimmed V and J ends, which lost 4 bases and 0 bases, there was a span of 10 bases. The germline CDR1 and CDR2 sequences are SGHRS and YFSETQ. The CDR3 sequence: CASSPEGANYGYTF. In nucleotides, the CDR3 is TGCGCCAGCAGCCCGGAGGGAGCTAACTATGGCTACACCTTC.

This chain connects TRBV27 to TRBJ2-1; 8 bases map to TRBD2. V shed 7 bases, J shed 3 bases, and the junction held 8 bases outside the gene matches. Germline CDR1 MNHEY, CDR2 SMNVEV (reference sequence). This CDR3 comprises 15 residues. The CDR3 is CASMRAGAGYNEQFF. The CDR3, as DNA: TGTGCCAGCATGAGAGCGGGGGCGGGCTACAATGAGCAGTTCTTC.

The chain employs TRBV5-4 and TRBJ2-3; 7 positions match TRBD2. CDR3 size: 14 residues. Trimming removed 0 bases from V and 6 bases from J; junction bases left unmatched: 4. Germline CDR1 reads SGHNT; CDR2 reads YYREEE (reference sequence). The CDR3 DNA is TGTGCCAGCAGCTTGGGCAGCGGGGTGGATACGCAGTATTTT. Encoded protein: CASSLGSGVDTQYF.

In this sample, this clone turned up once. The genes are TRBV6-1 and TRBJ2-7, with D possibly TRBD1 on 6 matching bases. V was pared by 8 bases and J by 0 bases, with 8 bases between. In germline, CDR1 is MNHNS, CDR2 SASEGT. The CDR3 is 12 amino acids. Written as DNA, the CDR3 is TGTGCCAGCTCCAGGGGCTCCTACGAGCAGTACTTC. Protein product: CASSRGSYEQYF.

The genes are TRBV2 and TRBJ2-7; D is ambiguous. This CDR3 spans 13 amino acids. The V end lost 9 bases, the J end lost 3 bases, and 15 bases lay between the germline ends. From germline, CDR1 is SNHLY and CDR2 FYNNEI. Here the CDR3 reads CASCRSDNYEQYF. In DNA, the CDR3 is TGTGCCAGTTGTCGCAGCGATAACTACGAGCAGTACTTC.

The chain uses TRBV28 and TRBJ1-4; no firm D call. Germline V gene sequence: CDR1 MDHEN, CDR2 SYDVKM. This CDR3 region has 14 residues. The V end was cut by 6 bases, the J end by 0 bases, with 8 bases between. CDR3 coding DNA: TGTGCCAGCAGGGAGCCCGCAACTAATGAAAAACTGTTTTTT. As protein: CASREPATNEKLFF.

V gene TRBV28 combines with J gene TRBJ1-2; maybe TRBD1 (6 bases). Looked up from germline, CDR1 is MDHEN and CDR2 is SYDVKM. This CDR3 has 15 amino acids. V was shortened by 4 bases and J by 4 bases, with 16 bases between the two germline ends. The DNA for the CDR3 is TGTGCCAGCAGTTACGGGGACAAAAGGGGCTATGGCTACACCTTC. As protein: CASSYGDKRGYGYTF.

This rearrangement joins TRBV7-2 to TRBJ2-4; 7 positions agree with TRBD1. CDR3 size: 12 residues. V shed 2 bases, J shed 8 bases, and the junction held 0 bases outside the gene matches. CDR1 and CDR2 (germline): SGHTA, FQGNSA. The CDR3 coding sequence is TGTGCCAGCAGCTTACAGGGGGACATTCAGTACTTC. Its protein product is CASSLQGDIQYF.

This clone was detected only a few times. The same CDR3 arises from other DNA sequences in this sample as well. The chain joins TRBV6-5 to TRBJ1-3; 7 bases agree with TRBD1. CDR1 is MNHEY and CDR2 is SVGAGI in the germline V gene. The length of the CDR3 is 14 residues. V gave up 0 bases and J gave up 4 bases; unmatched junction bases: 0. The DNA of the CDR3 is TGTGCCAGCAGTTACTCGACAGGGGGAAACACCATATATTTT. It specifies CASSYSTGGNTIYF.

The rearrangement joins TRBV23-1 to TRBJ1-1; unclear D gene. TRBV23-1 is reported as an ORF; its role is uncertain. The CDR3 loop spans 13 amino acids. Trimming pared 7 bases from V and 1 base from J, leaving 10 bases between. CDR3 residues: CASNQQSNTEAFF. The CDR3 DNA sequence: TGCGCCAGCAACCAACAATCGAACACTGAAGCTTTCTTT.

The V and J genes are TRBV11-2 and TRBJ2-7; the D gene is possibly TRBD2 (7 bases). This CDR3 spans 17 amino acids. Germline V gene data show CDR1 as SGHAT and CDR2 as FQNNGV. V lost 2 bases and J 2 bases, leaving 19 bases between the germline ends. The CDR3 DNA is TGTGCCAGCAGCTTAAGTGTTGCGGGGGCCAGAACCTACGAGCAGTACTTC. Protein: CASSLSVAGARTYEQYF.

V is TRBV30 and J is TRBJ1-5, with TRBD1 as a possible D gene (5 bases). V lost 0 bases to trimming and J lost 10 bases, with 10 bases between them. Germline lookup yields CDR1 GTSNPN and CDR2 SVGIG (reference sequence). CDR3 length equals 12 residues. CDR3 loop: CAWSVAGGPQHF. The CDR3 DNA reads TGTGCCTGGAGTGTGGCCGGGGGACCCCAGCATTTT.

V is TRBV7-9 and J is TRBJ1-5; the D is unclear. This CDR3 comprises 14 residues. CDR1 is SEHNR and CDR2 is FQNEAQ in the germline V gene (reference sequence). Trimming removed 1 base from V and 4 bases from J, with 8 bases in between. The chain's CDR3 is CASSLGGGNQPQHF. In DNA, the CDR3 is TGTGCCAGCAGCTTAGGAGGAGGGAATCAGCCCCAGCATTTT.

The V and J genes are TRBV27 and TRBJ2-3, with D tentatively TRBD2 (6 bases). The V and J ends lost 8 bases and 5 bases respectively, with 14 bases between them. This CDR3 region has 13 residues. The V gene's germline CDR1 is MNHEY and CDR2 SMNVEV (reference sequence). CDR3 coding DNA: TGTGCCAGCCATATGGGGCGGGGAGATACGCAGTATTTT. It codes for CASHMGRGDTQYF.

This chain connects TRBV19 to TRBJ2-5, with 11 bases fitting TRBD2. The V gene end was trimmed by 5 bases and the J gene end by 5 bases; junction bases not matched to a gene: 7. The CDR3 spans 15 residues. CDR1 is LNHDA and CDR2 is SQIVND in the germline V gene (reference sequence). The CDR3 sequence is CASSGGASGGETQYF. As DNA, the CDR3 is TGTGCCAGTAGTGGAGGGGCTAGCGGGGGGGAGACCCAGTACTTC.

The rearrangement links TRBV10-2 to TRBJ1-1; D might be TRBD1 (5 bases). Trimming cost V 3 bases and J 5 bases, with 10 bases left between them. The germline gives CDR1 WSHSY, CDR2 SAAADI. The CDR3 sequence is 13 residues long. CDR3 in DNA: TGCGCCAGCAGTGATGGGGCGCGGACTGAAGCTTTCTTT. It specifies CASSDGARTEAFF.